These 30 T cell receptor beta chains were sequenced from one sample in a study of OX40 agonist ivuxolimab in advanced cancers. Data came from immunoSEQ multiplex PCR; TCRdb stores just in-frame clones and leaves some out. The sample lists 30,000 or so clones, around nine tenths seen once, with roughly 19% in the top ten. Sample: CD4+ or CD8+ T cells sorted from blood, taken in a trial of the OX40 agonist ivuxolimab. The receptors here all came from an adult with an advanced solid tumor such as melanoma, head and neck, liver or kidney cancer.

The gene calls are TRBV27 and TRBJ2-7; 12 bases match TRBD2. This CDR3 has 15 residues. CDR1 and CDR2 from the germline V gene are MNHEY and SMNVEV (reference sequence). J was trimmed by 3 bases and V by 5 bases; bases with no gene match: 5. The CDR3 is CASSIRTSGDYEQYF. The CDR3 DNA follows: TGTGCCAGCAGTATCCGGACTAGCGGGGACTACGAGCAGTACTTC.

CDR3 region: CASKEKSGDTDTQYF. CDR3 coding DNA: TGTGCCAGCAAAGAGAAAAGCGGGGACACAGATACGCAGTATTTT. The rearrangement links TRBV2 to TRBJ2-3; 7 bases fit TRBD2. Germline trimming cut 7 bases from V and 2 bases from J; bases unmatched to any gene: 9. From germline, CDR1 is SNHLY and CDR2 FYNNEI. The CDR3 contains 15 residues.

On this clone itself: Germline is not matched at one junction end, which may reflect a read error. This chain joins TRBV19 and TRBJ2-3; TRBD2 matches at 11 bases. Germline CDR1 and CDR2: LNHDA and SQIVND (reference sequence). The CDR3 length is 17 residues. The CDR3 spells CACSPGLAEYLVDTQYF. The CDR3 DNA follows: TGTGCCTGTAGTCCGGGACTAGCGGAGTACCTAGTAGATACGCAGTATTTT.

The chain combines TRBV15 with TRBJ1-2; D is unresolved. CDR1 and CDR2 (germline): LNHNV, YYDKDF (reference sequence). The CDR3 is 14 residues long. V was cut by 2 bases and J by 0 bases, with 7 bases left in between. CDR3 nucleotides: TGTGCCACCAGCAGACAGGCACCTAACTATGGCTACACCTTC. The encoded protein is CATSRQAPNYGYTF. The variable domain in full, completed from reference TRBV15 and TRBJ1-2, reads DAMVIQNPRYQVTQFGKPVTLSCSQTLNHNVMYWYQQKSSQAPKLLFHYYDKDFNNEADTPDNFQSRRPNTSFCFLDIRSPGLGDTAMYLCATSRQAPNYGYTFGSGTRLTVV.

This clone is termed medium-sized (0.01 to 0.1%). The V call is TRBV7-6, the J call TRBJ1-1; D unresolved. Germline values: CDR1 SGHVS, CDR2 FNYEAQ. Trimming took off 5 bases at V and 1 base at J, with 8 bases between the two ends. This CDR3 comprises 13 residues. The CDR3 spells CASSLSQNTEAFF. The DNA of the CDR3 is TGTGCCAGCAGCCTCTCCCAGAACACTGAAGCTTTCTTT.

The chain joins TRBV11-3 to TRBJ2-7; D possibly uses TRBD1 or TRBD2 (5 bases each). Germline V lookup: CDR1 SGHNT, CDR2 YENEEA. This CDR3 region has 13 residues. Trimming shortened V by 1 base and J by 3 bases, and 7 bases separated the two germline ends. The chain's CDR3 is CASSLGDGYEQYF. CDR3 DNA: TGTGCCAGCAGCTTAGGGGACGGCTACGAGCAGTACTTC. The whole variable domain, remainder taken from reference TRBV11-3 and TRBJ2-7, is EAGVVQSPRYKIIEKKQPVAFWCNPISGHNTLYWYLQNLGQGPELLIRYENEEAVDDSQLPKDRFSAERLKGVDSTLKIQPAELGDSAVYLCASSLGDGYEQYFGPGTRLTVT.

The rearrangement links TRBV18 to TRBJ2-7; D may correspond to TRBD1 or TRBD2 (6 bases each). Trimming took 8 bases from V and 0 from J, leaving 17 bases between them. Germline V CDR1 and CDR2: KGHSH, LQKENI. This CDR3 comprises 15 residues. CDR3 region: CASAQGRDNSYEQYF. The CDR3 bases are TGTGCCAGCGCCCAGGGGCGGGACAACTCCTACGAGCAGTACTTC.

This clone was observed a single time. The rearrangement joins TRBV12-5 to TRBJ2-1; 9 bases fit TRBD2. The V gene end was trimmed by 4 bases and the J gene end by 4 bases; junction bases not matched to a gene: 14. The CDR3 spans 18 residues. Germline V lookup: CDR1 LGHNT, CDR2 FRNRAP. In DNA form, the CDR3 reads TGTGCTAGTGGTTCGCAGGGAGGAGGGCTAGCGGGGTACAATGAGCAGTTCTTC. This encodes CASGSQGGGLAGYNEQFF.

The CDR3 nucleotides are TGTGCCAGCAGCTTAGCCCGGACAGGGCCTGAAGCTTTCTTT. It specifies CASSLARTGPEAFF. The chain joins TRBV11-3 to TRBJ1-1; 8 bases fit TRBD1. This CDR3 has 14 amino acids. The V gene end was trimmed by 1 base and the J gene end by 6 bases; junction bases not matched to a gene: 4. Germline V gene sequence: CDR1 SGHNT, CDR2 YENEEA.

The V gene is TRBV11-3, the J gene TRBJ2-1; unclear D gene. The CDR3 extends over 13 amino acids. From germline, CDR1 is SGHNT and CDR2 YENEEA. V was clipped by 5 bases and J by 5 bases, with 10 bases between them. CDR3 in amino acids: CASSEPLHNEQFF. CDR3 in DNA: TGTGCCAGCAGCGAACCGCTCCACAATGAGCAGTTCTTC.

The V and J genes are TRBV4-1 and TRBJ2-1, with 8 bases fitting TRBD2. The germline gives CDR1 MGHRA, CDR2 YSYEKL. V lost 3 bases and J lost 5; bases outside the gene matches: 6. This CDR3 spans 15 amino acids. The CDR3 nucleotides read TGCGCCAGCAGCCAGATACCGGGAGGGGACAATGAGCAGTTCTTC. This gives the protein CASSQIPGGDNEQFF.

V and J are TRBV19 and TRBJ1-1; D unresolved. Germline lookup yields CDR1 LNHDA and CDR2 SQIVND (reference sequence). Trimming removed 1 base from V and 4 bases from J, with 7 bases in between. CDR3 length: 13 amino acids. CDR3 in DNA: TGTGCCAGTAGTATAGGAGGGATCACTGAAGCTTTCTTT. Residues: CASSIGGITEAFF.

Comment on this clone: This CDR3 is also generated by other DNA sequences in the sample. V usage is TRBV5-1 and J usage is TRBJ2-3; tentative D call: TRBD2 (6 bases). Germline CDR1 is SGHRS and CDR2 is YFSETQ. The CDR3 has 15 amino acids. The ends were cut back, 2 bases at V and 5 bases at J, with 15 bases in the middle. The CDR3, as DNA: TGCGCCAGCAGCTTAGATGGGGGGTTCGGAGATACGCAGTATTTT. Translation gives CASSLDGGFGDTQYF.

CDR3 amino acids: CASSLGLEGYEQYF. The CDR3 DNA follows: TGTGCCAGCAGCTTAGGCCTCGAGGGTTACGAGCAGTACTTC. The J gene is TRBJ2-7, the V gene TRBV13; tentative D call: TRBD2 (5 bases). From germline, CDR1 is PRHDT and CDR2 FYEKMQ (reference sequence). Trimming pared 0 bases from V and 4 bases from J, leaving 10 bases between. The CDR3 runs 14 residues.

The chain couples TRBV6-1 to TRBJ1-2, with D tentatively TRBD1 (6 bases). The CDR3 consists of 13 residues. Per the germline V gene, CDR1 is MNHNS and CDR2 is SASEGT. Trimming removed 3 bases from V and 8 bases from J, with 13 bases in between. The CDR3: CASSEVGQTGYTF. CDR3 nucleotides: TGTGCCAGCAGTGAGGTAGGACAGACCGGCTACACCTTC.

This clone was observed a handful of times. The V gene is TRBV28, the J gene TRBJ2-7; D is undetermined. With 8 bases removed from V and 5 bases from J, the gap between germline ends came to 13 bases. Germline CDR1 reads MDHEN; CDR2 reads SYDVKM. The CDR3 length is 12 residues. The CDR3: CASGILKDEQYF. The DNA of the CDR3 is TGTGCCAGCGGGATCTTAAAGGACGAGCAGTACTTC.

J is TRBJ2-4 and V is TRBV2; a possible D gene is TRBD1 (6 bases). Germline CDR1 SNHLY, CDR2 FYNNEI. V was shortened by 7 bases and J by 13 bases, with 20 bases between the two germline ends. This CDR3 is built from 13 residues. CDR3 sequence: CASTTGRYTPQYF. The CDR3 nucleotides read TGTGCCAGCACGACAGGTCGATACACCCCCCAGTACTTC.

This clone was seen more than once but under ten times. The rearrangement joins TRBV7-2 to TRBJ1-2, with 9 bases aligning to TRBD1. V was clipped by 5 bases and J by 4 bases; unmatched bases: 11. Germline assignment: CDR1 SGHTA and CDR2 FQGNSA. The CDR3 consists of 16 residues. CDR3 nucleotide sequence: TGTGCCAGCAGCATCTGGACAGGGGATACGTCCTATGGCTACACCTTC. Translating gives CASSIWTGDTSYGYTF.

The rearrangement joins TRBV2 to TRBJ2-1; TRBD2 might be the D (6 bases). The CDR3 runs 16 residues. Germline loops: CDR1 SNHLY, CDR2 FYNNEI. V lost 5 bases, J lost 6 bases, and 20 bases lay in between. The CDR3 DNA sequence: TGTGCCAGCAGTTTGGCTGTAGGAGGGAAAGTCAATGAGCAGTTCTTC. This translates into CASSLAVGGKVNEQFF.

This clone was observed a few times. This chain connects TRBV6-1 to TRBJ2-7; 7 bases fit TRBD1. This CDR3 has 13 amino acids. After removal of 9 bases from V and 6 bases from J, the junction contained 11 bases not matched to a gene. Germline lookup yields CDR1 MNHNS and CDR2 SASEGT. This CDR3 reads CASYQGVGFEQYF. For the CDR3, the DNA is TGTGCCAGTTACCAGGGGGTCGGCTTCGAGCAGTACTTC.

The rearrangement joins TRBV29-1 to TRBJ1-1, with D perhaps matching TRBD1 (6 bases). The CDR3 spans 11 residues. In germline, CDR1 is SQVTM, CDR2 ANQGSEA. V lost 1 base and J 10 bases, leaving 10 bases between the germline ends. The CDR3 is CSVEVNRAAFF. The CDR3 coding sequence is TGCAGCGTTGAAGTAAACAGGGCAGCTTTCTTT.

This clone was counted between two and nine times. The CDR3 region has the DNA TGTGCCAGCAGCCCACGTAGCTATGGCTACACCTTC. It encodes CASSPRSYGYTF. The chain joins TRBV11-2 to TRBJ1-2; the D is unclear. CDR1 SGHAT and CDR2 FQNNGV come from the germline V gene. V lost 5 bases and J lost 4, with 8 bases in between. The CDR3 loop spans 12 amino acids.

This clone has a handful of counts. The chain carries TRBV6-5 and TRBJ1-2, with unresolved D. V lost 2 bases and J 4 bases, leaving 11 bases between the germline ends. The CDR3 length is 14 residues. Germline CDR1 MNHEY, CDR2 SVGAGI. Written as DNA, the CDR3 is TGTGCCAGCAGTTACGAGGGTGAGGGCTATGGCTACACCTTC. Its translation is CASSYEGEGYGYTF.

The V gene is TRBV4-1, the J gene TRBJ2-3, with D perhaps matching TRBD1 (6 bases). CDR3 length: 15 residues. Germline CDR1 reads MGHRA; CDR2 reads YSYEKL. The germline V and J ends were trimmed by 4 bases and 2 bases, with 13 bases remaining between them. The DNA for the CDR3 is TGCGCCAGCAGCCCTGGACAGATATTCACAGATACGCAGTATTTT. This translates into CASSPGQIFTDTQYF.

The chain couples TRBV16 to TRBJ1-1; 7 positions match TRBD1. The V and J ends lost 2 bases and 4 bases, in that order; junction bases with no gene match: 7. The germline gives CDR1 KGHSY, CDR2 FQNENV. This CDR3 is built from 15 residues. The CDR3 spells CASSQLGGYGTEAFF. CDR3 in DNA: TGTGCCAGCAGCCAACTAGGGGGCTATGGCACTGAAGCTTTCTTT. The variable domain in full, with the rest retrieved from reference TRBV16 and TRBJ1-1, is GEEVAQTPKHLVRGEGQKAKLYCAPIKGHSYVFWYQQVLKNEFKFLISFQNENVFDETGMPKERFSAKCLPNSPCSLEIQATKLEDSAVYFCASSQLGGYGTEAFFGQGTRLTVV.

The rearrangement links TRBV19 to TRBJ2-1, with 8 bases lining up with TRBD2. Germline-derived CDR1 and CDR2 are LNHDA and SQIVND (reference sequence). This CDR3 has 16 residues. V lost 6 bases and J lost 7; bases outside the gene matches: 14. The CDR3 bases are TGTGCCAGTAGGCCTACTAGCGGAGGGGGTCGGAATGAGCAGTTCTTC. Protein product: CASRPTSGGGRNEQFF. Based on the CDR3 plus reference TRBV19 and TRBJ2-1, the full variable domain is DGGITQSPKYLFRKEGQNVTLSCEQNLNHDAMYWYRQDPGQGLRLIYYSQIVNDFQKGDIAEGYSVSREKKESFPLTVTSAQKNPTAFYLCASRPTSGGGRNEQFFGPGTRLTVL.

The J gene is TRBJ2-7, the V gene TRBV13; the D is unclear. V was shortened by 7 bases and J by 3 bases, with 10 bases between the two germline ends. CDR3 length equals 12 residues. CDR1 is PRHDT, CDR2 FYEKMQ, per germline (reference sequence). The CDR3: CASTSQVYEQYF. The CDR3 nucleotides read TGTGCCAGCACCTCCCAAGTCTACGAGCAGTACTTC.

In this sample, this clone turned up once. CDR3 region: CASSQDPSGESSYEQYF. The CDR3, as DNA: TGCGCCAGCAGCCAAGACCCCAGCGGGGAGAGCTCCTACGAGCAGTACTTC. The chain recombines TRBV4-1 with TRBJ2-7, with TRBD2 identical over 7 bases. From germline, CDR1 is MGHRA and CDR2 YSYEKL. V gave up 0 bases and J gave up 0 bases; unmatched junction bases: 8. This CDR3 has 17 residues.

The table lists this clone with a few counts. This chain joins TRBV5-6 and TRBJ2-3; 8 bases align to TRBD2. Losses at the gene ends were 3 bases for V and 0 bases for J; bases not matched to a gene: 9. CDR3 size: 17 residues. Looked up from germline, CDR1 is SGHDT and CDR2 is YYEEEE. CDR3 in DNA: TGTGCCAGCAGCTCTACCTCTAGCGGGCCTAGCACAGATACGCAGTATTTT. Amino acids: CASSSTSSGPSTDTQYF.

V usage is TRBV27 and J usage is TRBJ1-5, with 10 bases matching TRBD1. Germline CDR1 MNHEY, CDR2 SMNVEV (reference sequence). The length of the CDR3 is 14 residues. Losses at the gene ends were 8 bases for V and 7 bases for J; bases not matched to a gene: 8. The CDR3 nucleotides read TGTGCCAGCTGGGGGACAGGGGCATACCAGCCCCAGCATTTT. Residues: CASWGTGAYQPQHF.